A single sample gave rise to the 20 T cell receptor beta chains below, sequenced in a study of blood T cell repertoires in COVID-19. TCRdb keeps only in-frame clones here, not all; method: immunoSEQ multiplex PCR. Of about 340,000 clones listed, about 86% were seen once; the top ten hold 3.5% to 4.5%. Sequencing used PBMCs or T cells enriched from blood (not recorded which). These receptors came from a woman aged 40 to 55 with acute COVID-19.

The rearrangement joins TRBV6-6 to TRBJ1-1; 8 positions match TRBD1. Germline V gene sequence: CDR1 MNHNY, CDR2 SVGAGI (reference sequence). Trimming removed 5 bases from V and 7 bases from J; junction bases left unmatched: 6. CDR3 length equals 13 residues. The CDR3 nucleotides are TGTGCCAGCAGTCGCGGACAGGGCGGTGAAGCTTTCTTT. It translates to CASSRGQGGEAFF.

The chain is built from TRBV5-5 and TRBJ2-6, with D possibly being TRBD2 (5 bases). Trimming removed 4 bases at V and 4 bases at J, with 18 bases between. The CDR3 contains 17 residues. Germline CDR1 is SGHKS and CDR2 is YYEKEE (reference sequence). The chain's CDR3 is CASSGLSASLGANVLTF. CDR3 sequence (DNA): TGTGCCAGCAGCGGACTTTCCGCCTCTCTGGGGGCCAACGTCCTGACTTTC.

This clone was seen only once. The gene calls are TRBV27 and TRBJ1-5; D gene ambiguous. The V end was cut by 8 bases, the J end by 0 bases, with 17 bases between. Germline CDR1 and CDR2: MNHEY and SMNVEV (reference sequence). CDR3 size: 16 residues. CDR3 residues: CASAGSIDDSNQPQHF. The CDR3 DNA follows: TGTGCCAGCGCGGGGTCCATCGACGATAGCAATCAGCCCCAGCATTTT.

CDR3 in DNA: TGTGCCAGCTCACAAATTGTTTGGACAGCCCAAGGAGGTAATGAAAAACTGTTTTTT. It is translated as CASSQIVWTAQGGNEKLFF. The chain joins TRBV18 to TRBJ1-4; TRBD1 is a possible D gene (6 bases). Germline CDR1 KGHSH, CDR2 LQKENI. V was clipped by 4 bases and J by 4 bases, with 25 bases between them. There are 19 residues in the CDR3.

The gene calls are TRBV7-2 and TRBJ1-6; 7 bases match TRBD1. There are 13 residues in the CDR3. Germline CDR1 reads SGHTA; CDR2 reads FQGNSA. V was pared by 5 bases and J by 14 bases, with 9 bases of the junction left unmatched. The CDR3: CASSPDGGGSLHF. The CDR3 coding sequence is TGTGCCAGCAGCCCAGACGGAGGGGGCTCCCTCCACTTT.

The V call is TRBV9, the J call TRBJ2-1, with 7 nucleotides matching TRBD1. Germline V lookup: CDR1 SGDLS, CDR2 YYNGEE. This CDR3 has 14 residues. V was pared by 7 bases and J by 2 bases, with 6 bases of the junction left unmatched. In nucleotides, the CDR3 is TGTGCCAGCCAAGAAGGACAGGCCTACAATGAGCAGTTCTTC. This translates into CASQEGQAYNEQFF.

The chain has TRBV6-5 and TRBJ2-5, with 7 bases matching TRBD1. The trim removed 6 bases at V and 4 bases at J, leaving 5 bases unmatched. CDR1 is MNHEY and CDR2 is SVGAGI in the germline V gene. The CDR3 contains 13 residues. The CDR3 sequence: CASSARDRETQYF. The CDR3 DNA is TGTGCCAGCAGCGCTAGGGACAGAGAGACCCAGTACTTC.

V and J are TRBV24-1 and TRBJ2-3; D remains unclear. This CDR3 has 12 amino acids. The germline V gene encodes CDR1 KGHDR and CDR2 SFDVKD. Trimming shortened V by 4 bases and J by 5 bases, and 6 bases separated the two germline ends. In DNA form, the CDR3 reads TGTGCCACCAGTGACCCCTTAGATACGCAGTATTTT. This codes for CATSDPLDTQYF.

The chain couples TRBV7-3 to TRBJ2-5; 9 bases agree with TRBD1. The V gene's germline CDR1 is SGHTA and CDR2 FQGTGA. The CDR3 consists of 14 residues. V trimming: 5 bases; J trimming: 4 bases; junction bases outside the gene matches: 5. The CDR3 nucleotides read TGTGCCAGCAGCGCACAGGGGGCGGGAGAGACCCAGTACTTC. Encoded protein: CASSAQGAGETQYF.

The V call is TRBV19, the J call TRBJ1-5; D call uncertain. Trimming left V 6 bases short and J 1 base short, with 10 bases between. This CDR3 has 14 amino acids. CDR1 and CDR2 from the germline V gene are LNHDA and SQIVND (reference sequence). DNA of the CDR3: TGTGCCAGTAGCCGGGGAGGGAGCAATCAGCCCCAGCATTTT. Amino acids: CASSRGGSNQPQHF.

This clone was picked up a small number of times. The rearrangement links TRBV11-3 to TRBJ1-6; D remains unclear. The germline gives CDR1 SGHNT, CDR2 YENEEA. V was pared by 3 bases and J by 5 bases, with 5 bases between. CDR3 length: 13 amino acids. For the CDR3, the DNA is TGTGCCAGCAGCTTTCTACATAATTCACCCCTCCACTTT. Translated: CASSFLHNSPLHF.

V gene TRBV9 combines with J gene TRBJ2-5; 7 nucleotides agree with TRBD2. Germline assignment: CDR1 SGDLS and CDR2 YYNGEE. V lost 3 bases to trimming and J lost 5 bases; unmatched junction nucleotides: 13. This CDR3 contains 16 residues. The CDR3 DNA follows: TGTGCCAGCAGCGAAGCCGGGACTACCTTTAGGGAGACCCAGTACTTC. This gives the protein CASSEAGTTFRETQYF. Drawing the rest from reference TRBV9 and TRBJ2-5, the complete variable domain is DSGVTQTPKHLITATGQRVTLRCSPRSGDLSVYWYQQSLDQGLQFLIQYYNGEERAKGNILERFSAQQFPDLHSELNLSSLELGDSALYFCASSEAGTTFRETQYFGPGTRLLVL.

V gene TRBV12-3 or TRBV12-4 combines with J gene TRBJ2-1; the match to TRBD2 covers 9 bases. V was pared by 8 bases and J by 7 bases, with 6 bases of the junction left unmatched. This CDR3 is 13 amino acids long. CDR3: CASFDSGRNEQFF. The CDR3 DNA is TGTGCCAGCTTTGATAGCGGGAGAAATGAGCAGTTCTTC.

The J gene is TRBJ1-4, the V gene TRBV4-3; TRBD1 agrees at 10 bases. Germline V CDR1 and CDR2: LGHNA, YSLEER. The CDR3 contains 16 residues. The V and J ends lost 1 base and 4 bases, in that order; junction bases with no gene match: 3. The CDR3 reads CASSQGWDRGNEKLFF. CDR3 bases: TGCGCCAGCAGCCAAGGGTGGGACAGGGGTAATGAAAAACTGTTTTTT.

This sequence joins TRBV3-1 (or the pseudogene TRBV3-2) and TRBJ2-2; 12 positions match TRBD2. CDR3 size: 16 residues. V was clipped by 4 bases and J by 12 bases; unmatched bases: 12. Germline CDR1 and CDR2: LGHDT and YNNKEL (reference sequence). CDR3 protein: CASSRVLAGGPLKLFF. CDR3 DNA sequence: TGTGCCAGCAGCCGAGTACTAGCGGGGGGCCCGTTGAAGCTGTTTTTT.

The chain employs TRBV27 and TRBJ1-6; D gene unclear. The CDR3 has 13 amino acids. Germline V gives CDR1 MNHEY, CDR2 SMNVEV (reference sequence). V lost 5 bases and J lost 14, with 16 bases in between. The CDR3 here is CASSPRASITLHF. CDR3 coding DNA: TGTGCCAGCAGTCCGCGGGCCTCGATCACCCTCCACTTT.

This chain links TRBV3-1 (or the pseudogene TRBV3-2) with TRBJ2-5, with 8 bases lining up with TRBD1. Trimming took 5 bases from V and 2 from J; bases not matched to a gene: 4. CDR3 length equals 14 residues. Germline V lookup: CDR1 LGHDT, CDR2 YNNKEL (reference sequence). Here the CDR3 reads CASSSWDRQETQYF. The CDR3 bases are TGTGCCAGCAGCTCTTGGGACAGGCAAGAGACCCAGTACTTC.

The genes are TRBV6-4 and TRBJ2-7, with TRBD2 identical over 10 bases. The germline CDR1 and CDR2 sequences are MRHNA and SNTAGT. This CDR3 contains 14 residues. Trimming cost V 5 bases and J 2 bases; bases outside gene matches: 3. The CDR3 nucleotides are TGTGCCAGCAGTATCCTAGCGGGAGCCTACGAGCAGTACTTC. As protein: CASSILAGAYEQYF.

This rearrangement joins TRBV5-6 to TRBJ2-1; 9 bases fit TRBD1. This CDR3 has 13 residues. Germline V lookup: CDR1 SGHDT, CDR2 YYEEEE. The V gene end was trimmed by 0 bases and the J gene end by 14 bases; junction bases not matched to a gene: 6. The CDR3 bases are TGTGCCAGCAGCTTGGCCAGTGGACAGGGGAAGTTCTTC. Protein sequence: CASSLASGQGKFF.

The gene calls are TRBV20-1 and TRBJ1-2; D may be TRBD1 (6 bases). CDR3 length equals 14 residues. The germline gives CDR1 DFQATT, CDR2 SNEGSKA (reference sequence). Trimming stripped 3 bases from V and 0 bases from J, with 11 bases between. CDR3 sequence (DNA): TGCAGTGCTAGTACAGGGTCAACTAACTATGGCTACACCTTC. Translated: CSASTGSTNYGYTF.